The 21 T cell receptor beta chains below come from one sample, sequenced in a study of T-cell memory formation after mild COVID-19. In TCRdb, the 5' RACE reads were re-called with MiXCR into one record per CDR3 protein. This repertoire shows around 340,000 distinct CDR3 sequences, about a sixth found once; its top ten account for approximately 20%. The specimen was PBMCs or a T cell subset sorted from them (not recorded which). The receptors come from a man between 18 and 35 years old who had mild COVID-19 (a few samples of this study predate the infection). Cell type and time point are not known.

The chain couples TRBV7-2 to TRBJ1-2; D is ambiguous. CDR3 length equals 15 residues. The V end was cut by 1 base, the J end by 5 bases, with 14 bases between. Germline assignment: CDR1 SGHTA and CDR2 FQGNSA. CDR3: CASSLGFGDLYGYTF. DNA for the CDR3: TGTGCCAGCAGCTTAGGTTTCGGTGATCTGTATGGCTACACCTTC.

This clonotype was observed a few times. The chain's CDR3 is CASSVGWINEQFF. For the CDR3, the DNA is TGTGCCAGCAGCGTAGGCTGGATCAATGAGCAGTTCTTC. The V and J genes are TRBV9 and TRBJ2-1; D is unresolved. Germline-derived CDR1 and CDR2 are SGDLS and YYNGEE. The CDR3 length is 13 residues. Trimming stripped 0 bases from V and 6 bases from J, with 7 bases between.

This chain links TRBV27 with TRBJ1-4, with 9 bases lining up with TRBD1. V gave up 9 bases and J gave up 8 bases; unmatched junction bases: 10. This CDR3 has 14 amino acids. Germline lookup yields CDR1 MNHEY and CDR2 SMNVEV (reference sequence). CDR3 in amino acids: CASYSQGAGEKLFF. In nucleotides, the CDR3 is TGTGCCAGTTACTCACAGGGGGCAGGGGAAAAACTGTTTTTT.

The gene calls are TRBV6-2 or TRBV6-3 and TRBJ2-7; D might be TRBD2 (6 bases). The CDR3 sequence is 14 residues long. Deletions cut 6 bases from V and 5 bases from J, with 17 bases between. Germline loops: CDR1 MNHEY, CDR2 SVGEGT. The CDR3 reads CASSRGPRGDEQYV. DNA of the CDR3: TGTGCCAGCAGCCGAGGGCCCCGCGGGGACGAGCAGTACGTC.

This clonotype was seen at least ten times. The J gene is TRBJ1-2, the V gene TRBV29-1, with a possible D match to TRBD1 (5 bases). This CDR3 region has 14 residues. Germline CDR1 reads SQVTM; CDR2 reads ANQGSEA. Trimming took 4 bases from V and 0 from J, leaving 12 bases between them. The DNA of the CDR3 is TGCAGCGTTGTGGGGGATACACCTAACTATGGCTACACCTTC. Translation gives CSVVGDTPNYGYTF.

V is TRBV25-1 and J is TRBJ2-5; 7 nucleotides line up with TRBD2. The CDR3 is 14 residues long. The V gene's germline CDR1 is MGHDK and CDR2 SYGVNS. Trimming at V came to 1 base and at J to 4 bases, leaving 3 bases not matched to a gene. In DNA form, the CDR3 reads TGTGCCAGCAGTGAATTAAGCGGGGTAGAGACCCAGTACTTC. This encodes CASSELSGVETQYF.

The chain has TRBV6-2 or TRBV6-3 and TRBJ1-1; D is unresolved. This CDR3 is 12 amino acids long. Deletions cut 2 bases from V and 6 bases from J, with 7 bases between. The germline CDR1 and CDR2 sequences are MNHEY and SVGEGT. The chain's CDR3 is CASSYGWSEAFF. For the CDR3, the DNA is TGTGCCAGCAGTTACGGATGGTCTGAAGCTTTCTTT.

This clonotype was detected only a few times. The CDR3 here is CAIRRDRDGYTF. In DNA form, the CDR3 reads TGTGCCATCAGAAGGGACAGGGACGGCTACACCTTC. The rearrangement joins TRBV10-3 to TRBJ1-2; 9 nucleotides agree with TRBD1. The CDR3 totals 12 residues. V was clipped by 6 bases and J by 8 bases; unmatched bases: 4. The V gene's germline CDR1 is ENHRY and CDR2 SYGVKD.

This clonotype was counted many times. The rearrangement links TRBV7-9 to TRBJ1-2; D possibly corresponds to TRBD1 (5 bases). Trimming stripped 0 bases from V and 2 bases from J, with 7 bases between. This CDR3 has 14 residues. CDR1 SEHNR and CDR2 FQNEAQ come from the germline V gene (reference sequence). This CDR3 is CASSLARGNYGYTF. CDR3 bases: TGTGCCAGCAGCTTAGCGCGGGGGAACTATGGCTACACCTTC.

The chain links TRBV6-1 to TRBJ2-7; D tentatively reads TRBD1 or TRBD2 (6 bases each). The CDR3 contains 15 residues. V shed 1 base and J shed 3 bases, with 13 bases lying between them. Germline loops: CDR1 MNHNS, CDR2 SASEGT. CDR3 amino acids: CASSEGGAGDYEQYF. CDR3 coding DNA: TGTGCCAGCAGTGAAGGGGGGGCAGGCGACTACGAGCAGTACTTC.

The rearrangement links TRBV7-9 to TRBJ1-6; 10 positions agree with TRBD1. Germline CDR1 and CDR2: SEHNR and FQNEAQ (reference sequence). Trimming cost V 1 base and J 8 bases; bases outside gene matches: 11. This CDR3 has 18 residues. The CDR3 spells CASSLVPPDRGPHSPLHF. CDR3 DNA: TGTGCCAGCAGCTTAGTCCCTCCCGACAGGGGGCCTCATTCACCCCTCCACTTT.

This clonotype was recorded a few times. This chain uses TRBV20-1 with TRBJ2-3; 7 nucleotides align to TRBD1. V dropped 0 bases and J dropped 4; count of bases not matched to a gene: 10. Germline CDR1 reads DFQATT; CDR2 reads SNEGSKA (reference sequence). The CDR3 covers 16 residues. The CDR3 region has the DNA TGCAGTGCTAGAGATCCCCGGGACAGCCGACCAGATACGCAGTATTTT. Amino acid sequence: CSARDPRDSRPDTQYF.

V is TRBV2 and J is TRBJ2-7; D uncertain. Trimming took 7 bases from V and 2 from J, leaving 9 bases between them. Per germline, CDR1 SNHLY and CDR2 FYNNEI. This CDR3 spans 12 amino acids. Here the CDR3 reads CASKTDTYEQYV. CDR3 DNA: TGTGCCAGCAAGACGGATACCTACGAGCAGTACGTC.

This chain links TRBV27 with TRBJ2-1; TRBD2 matches 9 bases. Germline assignment: CDR1 MNHEY and CDR2 SMNVEV (reference sequence). Trimming took 4 bases from V and 9 from J; bases not matched to a gene: 7. There are 14 residues in the CDR3. The CDR3 DNA sequence: TGTGCCAGCAGTTACGGACTAGCGCCGCCTGAGCAGTTCTTC. Protein sequence: CASSYGLAPPEQFF.

The chain carries TRBV20-1 and TRBJ1-5, with D possibly TRBD1 on 5 matching bases. V gave up 0 bases and J gave up 2 bases, with 11 bases separating them. The germline V gene encodes CDR1 DFQATT and CDR2 SNEGSKA (reference sequence). The CDR3 has 15 residues. CDR3 DNA: TGCAGTGCTAGAGATAAAAGGGACGGCAATCAGCCCCAGCATTTT. Translation: CSARDKRDGNQPQHF.

This rearrangement joins TRBV7-3 to TRBJ2-1; D ambiguous. V was trimmed by 3 bases and J by 4 bases, leaving 13 bases between them. Germline V gene data show CDR1 as SGHTA and CDR2 as FQGTGA. This CDR3 is 15 amino acids long. The CDR3 bases are TGTGCCAGCAGCTTGGTGTTAGCCGGTTACAATGAGCAGTTCTTC. It specifies CASSLVLAGYNEQFF.

V usage is TRBV6-5 and J usage is TRBJ2-2; 10 bases fit TRBD2. The CDR3 is 17 residues long. Germline CDR1 reads MNHEY; CDR2 reads SVGAGI. V was pared by 2 bases and J by 0 bases, with 3 bases of the junction left unmatched. For the CDR3, the DNA is TGTGCCAGCAGTTACGCTAGCGGGGGAGCGAACACCGGGGAGCTGTTTTTT. Translated, it gives CASSYASGGANTGELFF.

The genes are TRBV10-3 and TRBJ1-5; TRBD1 matches 9 bases. The germline gives CDR1 ENHRY, CDR2 SYGVKD. This CDR3 is built from 14 residues. Germline trimming cut 11 bases from V and 4 bases from J; bases unmatched to any gene: 9. CDR3 sequence: CAVGKQGANQPQHF. In nucleotides, the CDR3 is TGTGCCGTGGGGAAACAGGGGGCTAATCAGCCCCAGCATTTT.

The CDR3 spells CASTRGWGGGYEQYV. In DNA form, the CDR3 reads TGTGCCAGCACTCGAGGCTGGGGGGGCGGATACGAGCAGTACGTC. This chain connects TRBV6-6 to TRBJ2-7; the D gene is possibly TRBD2 (7 bases). The CDR3 runs to 15 residues. Germline V lookup: CDR1 MNHNY, CDR2 SVGAGI (reference sequence). The V end lost 7 bases, the J end lost 4 bases, and 20 bases lay between the germline ends.

J is TRBJ1-4 and V is TRBV5-6; D ambiguous. Germline lookup yields CDR1 SGHDT and CDR2 YYEEEE. Deletions cut 0 bases from V and 3 bases from J, with 9 bases between. The CDR3 contains 15 residues. CDR3 coding DNA: TGTGCCAGCAGCTTGGGCGGAAACGCTAATGAAAAACTGTTTTTT. Translation gives CASSLGGNANEKLFF.

The V and J genes are TRBV20-1 and TRBJ1-4; D is possibly TRBD1 (5 bases). Trimming removed 5 bases from V and 14 bases from J, with 18 bases in between. The CDR3 contains 12 residues. Per the germline V gene, CDR1 is DFQATT and CDR2 is SNEGSKA (reference sequence). The CDR3 loop is CSAGSVRGGLFF. The CDR3, as DNA: TGCAGTGCTGGAAGTGTGAGGGGAGGCCTGTTTTTT.